This T cell receptor (beta chain) stems from a study of T cell changes during pregnancy in multiple sclerosis. Germline lookup yields CDR1 MGHRA and CDR2 YSYEKL. The CDR3 covers 15 residues. Trimming cost V 3 bases and J 9 bases; bases outside gene matches: 9. Generated by immunoSEQ multiplex PCR, the TCRdb table keeps only in-frame clones and is missing some. The sample records about 49,000 clones, roughly 94% being singletons. The specimen comprised CD8+ T cells from peripheral blood mononuclear cells, sampled in the first trimester of pregnancy. J is TRBJ2-1 and V is TRBV4-1; 9 bases line up with TRBD2. The clonotype was recovered from a female donor with multiple sclerosis, enrolled in a pregnancy study. The CDR3 DNA follows: TGCGCCAGCAGCCACCCCGCCGGGACTAGCATTGAGCAGTTCTTC. Protein sequence: CASSHPAGTSIEQFF.